Listed below are T cell receptor beta chains from one sample, sequenced in a study of blood T cell repertoires in COVID-19. Produced via immunoSEQ multiplex PCR; TCRdb's table is partial and in-frame only. The data show 180,000 or so clones, under 90% seen once. The sequenced sample consisted of peripheral blood. These receptors came from a person in their 70s with COVID-19, enrolled during active disease. Both conserved end residues are part of each CDR3. The D gene is left open where the match is weak. Rows may omit the clone size; those that give it use once, few, many or a size class.

J,size,V,D,CDR3,DNA
TRBJ1-2,NA,TRBV19,NA,CASSILPGEHGYTF,TGTGCCAGTAGTATTTTACCCGGTGAGCATGGCTACACCTTC
TRBJ1-4,NA,TRBV18,NA,CASSPGGSDEKLFF,TGTGCCAGCTCACCGGGGGGGTCAGATGAAAAACTGTTTTTT
TRBJ1-6,NA,TRBV29-1,TRBD1,CSVATGGEGSPLHF,TGCAGCGTTGCTACAGGGGGCGAGGGATCACCCCTCCACTTT
TRBJ2-2,NA,TRBV7-3,TRBD2,CASSLGGSDTGELFF,TGTGCCAGCAGCTTAGGCGGGAGTGACACCGGGGAGCTGTTTTTT
TRBJ1-2,NA,TRBV28,NA,CASSLRQEHTF,TGTGCCAGCAGTTTACGTCAGGAACACACCTTC
TRBJ1-5,NA,TRBV27,NA,CASSLAGGFTQPQHF,TGTGCCAGCAGTTTGGCGGGGGGCTTTACTCAGCCCCAGCATTTT
TRBJ2-5,few,TRBV19,TRBD1,CASTGGRYQETQYF,TGTGCCAGCACAGGGGGCCGGTACCAAGAGACCCAGTACTTC
TRBJ1-6,NA,TRBV21-1,NA,CASSMPLFSVRWGLIVGPLHF,TGTGCCAGCAGCATGCCTCTCTTTTCAGTTCGTTGGGGCCTGATTGTCGGGCCCCTCCACTTT
TRBJ2-3,NA,TRBV10-3,TRBD1,CAISAPGQGTDTQYF,TGTGCCATCAGCGCCCCGGGACAGGGCACAGATACGCAGTATTTT
TRBJ1-5,NA,TRBV19,TRBD1,CASRRDRGQIGNQPQHF,TGTGCCAGTAGGCGGGACAGGGGGCAAATAGGGAATCAGCCCCAGCATTTT
TRBJ1-1,once,TRBV4-3,NA,CASSQTGHTEAFF,TGCGCCAGCAGCCAAACAGGACACACTGAAGCTTTCTTT
TRBJ1-1,NA,TRBV7-9,NA,CASSLNSGGEAFF,TGTGCCAGCAGCTTGAATAGTGGCGGTGAAGCTTTCTTT
TRBJ2-1,NA,TRBV4-1,TRBD2,CASSQEGGLAVYEQFF,TGCGCCAGCAGCCAAGAAGGGGGACTAGCCGTTTATGAGCAGTTCTTC
TRBJ2-5,once,TRBV2,TRBD2,CASVRRGSQETQYF,TGTGCCAGCGTTCGGCGGGGGAGTCAAGAGACCCAGTACTTC
TRBJ2-3,NA,TRBV5-1,NA,CASSLTGGSVDTQYF,TGCGCCAGCAGCTTGACGGGGGGCAGTGTAGATACGCAGTATTTT
TRBJ2-3,NA,TRBV27,NA,CASSLQGPTDTQYF,TGTGCCAGCAGTTTACAGGGGCCAACAGATACGCAGTATTTT
TRBJ1-2,NA,TRBV6-1,TRBD1,CASSDLQTGNYGYTF,TGTGCCAGCAGTGATTTGCAGACAGGGAACTATGGCTACACCTTC
TRBJ2-3,NA,TRBV6-1,TRBD2,CASSGVGGRGTDTQYF,TGTGCCAGCAGTGGGGTCGGCGGGAGAGGGACAGATACGCAGTATTTT
TRBJ1-3,NA,TRBV18,TRBD1,CASSPLGQGNTIYF,TGTGCCAGCTCACCGTTGGGACAGGGAAACACCATATATTTT
TRBJ1-1,NA,TRBV5-1,NA,CASSLGGTPNTEAFF,TGCGCCAGCAGCTTGGGGGGGACACCGAACACTGAAGCTTTCTTT
TRBJ1-4,few,TRBV12-3/TRBV12-4,TRBD1,CASRGTVKEKLFF,TGTGCCAGCAGGGGGACAGTAAAAGAAAAACTGTTTTTT
TRBJ1-2,few,TRBV4-3,TRBD1,CASSQAYPGQGVYGYTF,TGCGCCAGCAGCCAGGCATATCCGGGACAGGGGGTCTATGGCTACACCTTC
TRBJ1-6,NA,TRBV5-5,NA,CASRPGGVGTLHF,TGTGCCAGCAGACCCGGCGGGGTTGGAACCCTCCACTTT
TRBJ2-6,NA,TRBV9,NA,CASSVPRQGPMNSGANVLTF,TGTGCCAGCAGCGTGCCACGACAAGGCCCTATGAACTCTGGGGCCAACGTCCTGACTTTC
TRBJ1-1,NA,TRBV5-1,NA,CASSLRGVLGTEAFF,TGCGCCAGCAGCTTGAGGGGCGTGTTGGGCACTGAAGCTTTCTTT
TRBJ1-5,NA,TRBV30,NA,CAWSFSGGNQPQHF,TGTGCCTGGAGTTTCTCAGGGGGCAATCAGCCCCAGCATTTT
TRBJ1-5,NA,TRBV6-4,NA,CAWRAPYQPQHF,TGTGCCTGGCGGGCACCTTATCAGCCCCAGCATTTT
TRBJ1-6,NA,TRBV7-6,TRBD1,CASSLADRGDSPLHF,TGTGCCAGCAGCTTAGCGGACAGGGGTGATTCACCCCTCCACTTT
TRBJ2-5,NA,TRBV28,NA,CASSIPLGAGAQETQYF,TGTGCCAGCAGCATCCCACTCGGTGCAGGGGCACAAGAGACCCAGTACTTC
TRBJ2-7,NA,TRBV9,TRBD1,CASSKGQISYEQYF,TGTGCCAGCAGCAAGGGACAGATCTCCTACGAGCAGTACTTC
TRBJ1-2,NA,TRBV19,NA,CASSSIEARKYGYTF,TGTGCCAGTAGTAGTATTGAGGCCAGAAAGTATGGCTACACCTTC
TRBJ1-2,NA,TRBV12-3/TRBV12-4,TRBD1,CASRRTGDYGYTF,TGTGCCAGCAGGAGGACAGGGGACTATGGCTACACCTTC
TRBJ1-6,NA,TRBV5-5,NA,CASSLGGWYNSPLHF,TGTGCCAGCAGCTTGGGAGGGTGGTATAATTCACCCCTCCACTTT
TRBJ2-1,NA,TRBV5-5,NA,CASSLAGVYNEQFF,TGTGCCAGCAGCTTGGCGGGGGTTTACAATGAGCAGTTCTTC
TRBJ1-6,NA,TRBV28,NA,CASSPPIGTRRDSPLHF,TGTGCCAGCAGTCCCCCCATCGGGACAAGAAGAGATTCACCCCTCCACTTT
TRBJ1-5,many,TRBV24-1,NA,CATSDHDRFQPQHF,TGTGCCACCAGTGATCACGACAGGTTCCAGCCCCAGCATTTT
TRBJ2-3,NA,TRBV7-2,NA,CASSYAMSNTQYF,TGTGCCAGCAGCTATGCGATGTCAAATACGCAGTATTTT
TRBJ2-3,NA,TRBV29-1,TRBD2,CSVEFGRADTQYF,TGCAGCGTTGAATTTGGGAGGGCAGATACGCAGTATTTT
TRBJ2-7,NA,TRBV15,TRBD2,CATSRGTSGSRNEQYF,TGTGCCACCAGCAGAGGGACTAGCGGGAGTAGGAACGAGCAGTACTTC
TRBJ1-4,NA,TRBV29-1,NA,CSVLGVEKLFF,TGCAGCGTTCTAGGGGTTGAAAAACTGTTTTTT
TRBJ1-2,NA,TRBV5-1,NA,CASSIGTTNYGYTF,TGCGCCAGCAGCATCGGGACAACCAACTATGGCTACACCTTC
TRBJ1-1,once,TRBV6-5,NA,CASSPTGLRSTEAFF,TGTGCCAGCAGCCCCACAGGGCTCAGGAGCACTGAAGCTTTCTTT
TRBJ2-3,NA,TRBV27,NA,CASRLSLWDTQYF,TGTGCCAGCAGACTGTCCCTGTGGGATACGCAGTATTTT
TRBJ2-3,NA,TRBV7-3,NA,CASSLVGWSDTQYF,TGTGCCAGCAGCTTAGTCGGTTGGTCCGATACGCAGTATTTT
TRBJ1-6,NA,TRBV6-6,TRBD1,CASSRQGINSPLHF,TGTGCCAGCAGTCGACAGGGGATTAATTCACCCCTCCACTTT
TRBJ2-7,NA,TRBV27,NA,CASSLYPTLSYEQYF,TGTGCCAGCAGTTTATACCCCACTCTCTCCTACGAGCAGTACTTC
TRBJ2-5,NA,TRBV23-1,TRBD1,CASNYRGKGETQYF,TGCGCCAGCAACTACAGGGGAAAGGGAGAGACCCAGTACTTC
TRBJ1-2,NA,TRBV6-1,TRBD1,CASSEGDRPAYGYTF,TGTGCCAGCAGTGAAGGGGACAGACCGGCCTATGGCTACACCTTC
TRBJ1-6,NA,TRBV6-5,NA,CAEGEGINSPLHF,TGTGCCGAAGGGGAGGGAATTAATTCACCCCTCCACTTT
TRBJ2-2,NA,TRBV28,NA,CASSPSPDTGELFF,TGTGCCAGCAGTCCATCTCCGGACACCGGGGAGCTGTTTTTT
TRBJ1-2,NA,TRBV11-2,TRBD1,CASSKGTGGVGYGYTF,TGTGCCAGCAGCAAAGGGACAGGGGGCGTGGGCTATGGCTACACCTTC
TRBJ1-6,NA,TRBV15,NA,CATSQGANSPLHF,TGTGCCACCAGCCAGGGCGCTAATTCACCCCTCCACTTT